Detailed here is one T cell receptor (beta chain). No antigen is known for it. This specimen comes from a study of graft-versus-host responses after intestinal transplantation. Whole-study context: Every one of the recipients received anti-thymocyte globulin induction and afterwards took tacrolimus and steroids for about 3 years.

Using immunoSEQ multiplex PCR, the repertoire was profiled, and TCRdb retains in-frame clones only, with some absent. The data contain 33,000 or so clones, 90% to 95% of them singletons. Study-level findings and limits: GvH clones were identified in recipient marrow, with some first appearing in ileum or blood. Early after transplant, HvG clones declined as circulating GvH clones peaked.

This CDR3 is built from 13 residues. V was shortened by 7 bases and J by 0 bases, with 10 bases between the two germline ends. Germline CDR1 and CDR2: MNHEY and SMNVEV (reference sequence). The material was PBMCs, obtained 16 days after intestinal transplant. The chain has TRBV27 and TRBJ2-7; D not resolved. The receptor's source is a human patient who received an intestinal transplant, so some T cells may come from the graft donor. CDR3 sequence reads: CASTFGPSYEQYF. CDR3 sequence (DNA): TGTGCCAGCACCTTCGGGCCCTCCTACGAGCAGTACTTC.